Given below is one T cell receptor (beta chain) in context. Antigen unknown. This entry is derived from a study of radiotherapy plus CTLA-4 blockade in lung cancer. The overall study: Objective response rate was more than 15%; disease control rate, under 35%. Whole-study findings and limits: Early shifts in blood T cell clones, with interferon-beta, reportedly predicted response best. Some TCR clones had been derived from tumors. These clones expanded in peripheral blood after radiotherapy plus ipilimumab.

The CDR3 totals 14 residues. J was trimmed by 4 bases and V by 3 bases; bases with no gene match: 0. Germline CDR1 is SGHDN and CDR2 is FVKESK. Profiled with immunoSEQ multiplex PCR; TCRdb holds only in-frame clones, not every one. The data show around 38,000 clones, about 86% seen once. Treatment of patients with chemo-refractory metastatic non-small-cell lung cancer consisted of focal radiation plus CTLA-4 blockade with ipilimumab. Material: peripheral blood, obtained from a patient treated with radiotherapy plus ipilimumab. The chain uses TRBV14 and TRBJ1-6; 7 positions match TRBD1. The clonotype comes from a human donor with non-small cell lung cancer whose response to radiotherapy plus ipilimumab could not be evaluated. The CDR3: CASSQGQYNSPLHF. Here the CDR3 DNA reads TGTGCCAGCAGCCAGGGACAGTATAATTCACCCCTCCACTTT.